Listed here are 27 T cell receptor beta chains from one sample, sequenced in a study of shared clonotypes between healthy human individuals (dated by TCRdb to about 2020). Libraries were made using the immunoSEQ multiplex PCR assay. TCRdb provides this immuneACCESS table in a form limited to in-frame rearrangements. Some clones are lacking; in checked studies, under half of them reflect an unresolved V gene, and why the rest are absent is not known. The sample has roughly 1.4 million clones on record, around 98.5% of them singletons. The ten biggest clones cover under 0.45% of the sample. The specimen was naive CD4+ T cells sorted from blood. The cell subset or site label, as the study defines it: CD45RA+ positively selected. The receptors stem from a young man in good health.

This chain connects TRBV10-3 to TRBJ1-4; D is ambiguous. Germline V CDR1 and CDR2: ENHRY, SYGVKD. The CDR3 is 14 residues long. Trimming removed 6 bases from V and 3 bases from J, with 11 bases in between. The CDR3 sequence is CAISADGSNEKLFF. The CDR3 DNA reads TGTGCCATCAGCGCGGACGGATCTAATGAAAAACTGTTTTTT.

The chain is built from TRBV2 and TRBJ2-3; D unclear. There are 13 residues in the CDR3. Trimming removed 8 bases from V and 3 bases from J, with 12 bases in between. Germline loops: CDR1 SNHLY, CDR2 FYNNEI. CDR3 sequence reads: CASYSDGTDTQYF. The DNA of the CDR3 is TGTGCCAGCTACAGCGACGGAACAGATACGCAGTATTTT.

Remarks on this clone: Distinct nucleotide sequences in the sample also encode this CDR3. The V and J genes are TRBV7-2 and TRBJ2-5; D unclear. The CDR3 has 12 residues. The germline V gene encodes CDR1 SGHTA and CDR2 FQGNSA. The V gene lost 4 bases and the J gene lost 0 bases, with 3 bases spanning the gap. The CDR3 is CASSSYQETQYF. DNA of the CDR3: TGTGCCAGCAGCTCGTACCAAGAGACCCAGTACTTC.

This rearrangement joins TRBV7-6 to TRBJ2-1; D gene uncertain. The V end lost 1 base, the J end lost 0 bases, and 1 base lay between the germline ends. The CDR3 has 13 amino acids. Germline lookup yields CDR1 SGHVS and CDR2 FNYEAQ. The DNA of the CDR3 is TGTGCCAGCAGCTTAGACTCCTACAATGAGCAGTTCTTC. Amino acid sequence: CASSLDSYNEQFF. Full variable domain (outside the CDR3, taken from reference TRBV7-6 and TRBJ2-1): GAGVSQSPRYKVTKRGQDVALRCDPISGHVSLYWYRQALGQGPEFLTYFNYEAQQDKSGLPNDRFSAERPEGSISTLTIQRTEQRDSAMYRCASSLDSYNEQFFGPGTRLTVL.

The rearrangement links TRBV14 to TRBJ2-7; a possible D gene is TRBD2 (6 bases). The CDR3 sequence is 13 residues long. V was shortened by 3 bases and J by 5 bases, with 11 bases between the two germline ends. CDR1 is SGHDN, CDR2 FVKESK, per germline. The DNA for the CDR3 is TGTGCCAGCAGCCAGAGGCGGGGAAACGAGCAGTACTTC. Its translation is CASSQRRGNEQYF.

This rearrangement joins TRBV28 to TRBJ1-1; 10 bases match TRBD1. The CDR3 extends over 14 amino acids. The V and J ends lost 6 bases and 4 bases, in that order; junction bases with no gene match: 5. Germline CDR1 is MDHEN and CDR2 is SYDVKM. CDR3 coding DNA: TGTGCCAGCAGGACCCGGGACAGGGGCACTGAAGCTTTCTTT. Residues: CASRTRDRGTEAFF. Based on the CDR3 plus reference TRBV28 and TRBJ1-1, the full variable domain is DVKVTQSSRYLVKRTGEKVFLECVQDMDHENMFWYRQDPGLGLRLIYFSYDVKMKEKGDIPEGYSVSREKKERFSLILESASTNQTSMYLCASRTRDRGTEAFFGQGTRLTVV.

The CDR3 nucleotides are TGTGCCAGTAGTATCCTGTATGAGCAGTTCTTC. The encoded protein is CASSILYEQFF. This rearrangement joins TRBV19 to TRBJ2-1; D ambiguous. The CDR3 covers 11 residues. Trimming pared 3 bases from V and 8 bases from J, leaving 5 bases between. Per germline, CDR1 LNHDA and CDR2 SQIVND (reference sequence).

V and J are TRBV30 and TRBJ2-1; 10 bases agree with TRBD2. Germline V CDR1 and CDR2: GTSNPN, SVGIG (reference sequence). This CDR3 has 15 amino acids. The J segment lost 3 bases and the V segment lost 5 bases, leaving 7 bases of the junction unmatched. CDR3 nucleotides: TGTGCCTGGTGTCCAAGCGGGAGGGGCTACAATGAGCAGTTCTTC. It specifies CAWCPSGRGYNEQFF.

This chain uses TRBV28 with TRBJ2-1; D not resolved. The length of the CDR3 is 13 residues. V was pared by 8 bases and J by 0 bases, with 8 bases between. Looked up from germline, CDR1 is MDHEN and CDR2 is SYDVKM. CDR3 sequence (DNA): TGTGCCAGCGCGGCCTTCTCCTACAATGAGCAGTTCTTC. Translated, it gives CASAAFSYNEQFF.

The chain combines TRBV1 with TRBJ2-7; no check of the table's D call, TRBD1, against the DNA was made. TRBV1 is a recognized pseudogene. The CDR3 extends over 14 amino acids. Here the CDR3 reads CTSSRDRSDYEQYF. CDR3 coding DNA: TGCACCAGCAGCCGGGACAGGTCTGACTACGAGCAGTACTTC.

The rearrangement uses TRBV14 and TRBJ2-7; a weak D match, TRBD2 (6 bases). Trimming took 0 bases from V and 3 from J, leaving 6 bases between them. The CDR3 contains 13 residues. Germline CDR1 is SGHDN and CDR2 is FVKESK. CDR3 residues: CASSQDGSYEQYF. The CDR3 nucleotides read TGTGCCAGCAGCCAAGACGGGAGCTACGAGCAGTACTTC. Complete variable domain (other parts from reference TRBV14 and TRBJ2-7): EAGVTQFPSHSVIEKGQTVTLRCDPISGHDNLYWYRRVMGKEIKFLLHFVKESKQDESGMPNNRFLAERTGGTYSTLKVQPAELEDSGVYFCASSQDGSYEQYFGPGTRLTVT.

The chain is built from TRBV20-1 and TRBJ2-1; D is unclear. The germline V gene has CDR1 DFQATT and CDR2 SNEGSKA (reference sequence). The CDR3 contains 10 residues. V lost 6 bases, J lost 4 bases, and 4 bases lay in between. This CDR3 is CSAQYNEQFF. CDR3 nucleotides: TGCAGTGCACAATACAATGAGCAGTTCTTC.

The CDR3 coding sequence is TGCGCCAGCAGCCAAGATCCTGAGCGAAACAATGAGCAGTTCTTC. Its protein product is CASSQDPERNNEQFF. V and J are TRBV4-1 and TRBJ2-1; no firm D call. V was shortened by 0 bases and J by 5 bases, with 11 bases between the two germline ends. The V gene's germline CDR1 is MGHRA and CDR2 YSYEKL. The CDR3 spans 15 residues.

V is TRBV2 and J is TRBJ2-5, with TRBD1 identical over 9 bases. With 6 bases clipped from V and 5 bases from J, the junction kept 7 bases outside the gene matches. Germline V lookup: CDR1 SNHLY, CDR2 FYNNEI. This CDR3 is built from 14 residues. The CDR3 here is CASRSGQGVETQYF. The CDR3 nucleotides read TGTGCCAGCAGGTCGGGACAGGGTGTGGAGACCCAGTACTTC.

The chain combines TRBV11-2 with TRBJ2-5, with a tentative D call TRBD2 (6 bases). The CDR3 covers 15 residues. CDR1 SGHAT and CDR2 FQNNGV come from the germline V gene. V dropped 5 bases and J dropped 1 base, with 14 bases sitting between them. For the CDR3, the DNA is TGTGCCAGCAGCGCCGGGACTCACGGCCAAGAGACCCAGTACTTC. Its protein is CASSAGTHGQETQYF.

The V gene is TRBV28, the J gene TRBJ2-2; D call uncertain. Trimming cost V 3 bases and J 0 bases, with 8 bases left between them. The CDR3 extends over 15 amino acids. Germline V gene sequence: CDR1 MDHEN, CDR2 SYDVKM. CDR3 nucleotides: TGTGCCAGCAGTTTCCCCAGCGCGAACACCGGGGAGCTGTTTTTT. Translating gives CASSFPSANTGELFF.

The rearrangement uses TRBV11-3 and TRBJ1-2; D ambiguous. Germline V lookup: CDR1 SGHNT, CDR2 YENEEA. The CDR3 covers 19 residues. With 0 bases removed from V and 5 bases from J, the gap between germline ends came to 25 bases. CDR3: CASSLDPQGVGRSGYGYTF. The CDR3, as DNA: TGTGCCAGCAGCTTAGATCCTCAAGGCGTGGGCCGGAGTGGGTATGGCTACACCTTC. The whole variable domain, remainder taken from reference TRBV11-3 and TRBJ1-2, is EAGVVQSPRYKIIEKKQPVAFWCNPISGHNTLYWYLQNLGQGPELLIRYENEEAVDDSQLPKDRFSAERLKGVDSTLKIQPAELGDSAVYLCASSLDPQGVGRSGYGYTFGSGTRLTVV.

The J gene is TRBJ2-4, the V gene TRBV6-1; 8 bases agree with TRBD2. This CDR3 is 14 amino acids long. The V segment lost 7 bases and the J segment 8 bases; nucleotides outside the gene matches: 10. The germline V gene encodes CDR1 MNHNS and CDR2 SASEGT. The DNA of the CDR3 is TGTGCCAGCACAACGACTAGCGCCGGGTACATTCAGTACTTC. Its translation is CASTTTSAGYIQYF.

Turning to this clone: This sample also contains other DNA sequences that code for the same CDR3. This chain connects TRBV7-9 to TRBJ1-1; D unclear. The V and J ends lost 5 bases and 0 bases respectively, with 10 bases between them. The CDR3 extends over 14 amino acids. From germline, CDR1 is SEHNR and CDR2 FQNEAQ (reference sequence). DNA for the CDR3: TGTGCCAGCAGCCCTCGGACGGTGAACACTGAAGCTTTCTTT. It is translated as CASSPRTVNTEAFF.

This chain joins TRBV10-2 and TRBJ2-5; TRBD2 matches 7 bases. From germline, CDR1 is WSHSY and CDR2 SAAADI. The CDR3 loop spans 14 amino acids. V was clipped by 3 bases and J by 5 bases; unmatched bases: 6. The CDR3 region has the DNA TGCGCCAGCAGTGACCTAGCGGAGGGGGAGACCCAGTACTTC. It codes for CASSDLAEGETQYF.

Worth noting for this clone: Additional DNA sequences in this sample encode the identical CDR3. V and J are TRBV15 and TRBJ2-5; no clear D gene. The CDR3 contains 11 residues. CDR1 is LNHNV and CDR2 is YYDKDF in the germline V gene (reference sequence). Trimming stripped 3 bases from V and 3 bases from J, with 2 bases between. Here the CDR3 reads CATSREETQYF. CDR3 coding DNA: TGTGCCACCAGCAGGGAAGAGACCCAGTACTTC.

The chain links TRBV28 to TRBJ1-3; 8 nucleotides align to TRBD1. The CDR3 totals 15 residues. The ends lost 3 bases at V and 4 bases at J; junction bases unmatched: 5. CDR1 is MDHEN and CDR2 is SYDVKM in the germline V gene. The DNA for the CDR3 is TGTGCCAGCAGTTTTACCAGGGGGCTGGGAAACACCATATATTTT. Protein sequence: CASSFTRGLGNTIYF.

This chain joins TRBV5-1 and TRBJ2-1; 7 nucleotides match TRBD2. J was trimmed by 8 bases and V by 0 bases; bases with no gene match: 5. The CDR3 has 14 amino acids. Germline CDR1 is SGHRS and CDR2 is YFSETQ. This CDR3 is CASSLETGRDEQFF. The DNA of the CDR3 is TGCGCCAGCAGCTTGGAAACGGGGAGGGATGAGCAGTTCTTC.

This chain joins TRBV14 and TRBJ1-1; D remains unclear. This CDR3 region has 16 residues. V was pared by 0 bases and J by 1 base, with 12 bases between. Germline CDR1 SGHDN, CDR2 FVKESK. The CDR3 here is CASSQELGRWNTEAFF. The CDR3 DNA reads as TGTGCCAGCAGCCAAGAGTTGGGCCGATGGAACACTGAAGCTTTCTTT.

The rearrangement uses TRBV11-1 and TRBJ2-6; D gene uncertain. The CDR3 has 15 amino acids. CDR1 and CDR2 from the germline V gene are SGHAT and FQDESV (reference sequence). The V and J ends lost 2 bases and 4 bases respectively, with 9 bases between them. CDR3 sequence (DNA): TGTGCCAGCAGCTTATTCCCCAACGGGGCCAACGTCCTGACTTTC. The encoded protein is CASSLFPNGANVLTF.

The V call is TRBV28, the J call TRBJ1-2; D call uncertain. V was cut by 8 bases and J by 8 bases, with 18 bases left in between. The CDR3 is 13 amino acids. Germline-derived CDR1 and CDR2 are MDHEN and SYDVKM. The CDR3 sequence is CASGAPYSPGYTF. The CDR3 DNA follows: TGTGCCAGCGGAGCCCCTTACAGTCCCGGCTACACCTTC.

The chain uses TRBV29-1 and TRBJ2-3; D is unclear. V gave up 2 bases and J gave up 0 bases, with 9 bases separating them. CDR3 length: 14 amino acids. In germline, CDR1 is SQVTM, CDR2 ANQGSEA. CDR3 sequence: CSVETQASTDTQYF. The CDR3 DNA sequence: TGCAGCGTTGAAACCCAGGCAAGCACAGATACGCAGTATTTT.